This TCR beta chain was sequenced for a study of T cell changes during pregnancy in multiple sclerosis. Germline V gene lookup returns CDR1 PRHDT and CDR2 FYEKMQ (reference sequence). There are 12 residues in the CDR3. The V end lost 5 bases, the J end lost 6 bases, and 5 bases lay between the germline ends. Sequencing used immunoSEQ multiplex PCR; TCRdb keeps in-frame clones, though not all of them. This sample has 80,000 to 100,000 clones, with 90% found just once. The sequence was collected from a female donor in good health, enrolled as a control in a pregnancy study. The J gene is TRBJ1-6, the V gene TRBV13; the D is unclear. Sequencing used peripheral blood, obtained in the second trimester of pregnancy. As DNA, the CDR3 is TGTGCCAGCAGCCCCGGTAATTCACCCCTCCACTTT. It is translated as CASSPGNSPLHF.